A selection of T cell receptor beta chains follows, all from one sample in a study of cytomegalovirus exposure and HLA in healthy donors. Some clones are missing from TCRdb's copy, which holds only in-frame ones; the method was immunoSEQ multiplex PCR. The sample has roughly 170,000 clones, 80% to 85% seen once. Sequencing input: PBMCs. The receptors stem from a young man in good health and CMV-seronegative. CDR3s include the opening cysteine and the closing phenylalanine or tryptophan. Fields, in order: D gene, clone size, J gene, V gene, CDR3 protein, CDR3 DNA. D genes are given only for firm matches. Clone size is stated in some rows and not others, as once, few, many or a class when expanded.

D: NA; size: NA; J: TRBJ2-7; V: TRBV5-1; CDR3: CASSLAGLVYEQYF; DNA: TGCGCCAGCAGCTTGGCAGGACTGGTCTACGAGCAGTACTTC
D: TRBD1; size: once; J: TRBJ1-4; V: TRBV11-2; CDR3: CASSLVGDRGEKLFF; DNA: TGTGCCAGCAGCTTAGTTGGGGACAGAGGTGAAAAACTGTTTTTT
D: NA; size: once; J: TRBJ1-1; V: TRBV27; CDR3: CASRDRANTEAFF; DNA: TGTGCCAGCAGGGACAGAGCAAACACTGAAGCTTTCTTT
D: NA; size: NA; J: TRBJ2-1; V: TRBV4-3; CDR3: CASSQISGYNEQFF; DNA: TGCGCCAGCAGCCAAATTAGCGGCTACAATGAGCAGTTCTTC
D: NA; size: NA; J: TRBJ1-2; V: TRBV5-1; CDR3: CASTNRDLDGYTF; DNA: TGCGCCAGCACCAACAGGGATCTCGATGGCTACACCTTC
D: NA; size: NA; J: TRBJ2-7; V: TRBV5-1; CDR3: CASSPTGRASYEQYF; DNA: TGCGCCAGCAGCCCAACCGGGCGGGCATCCTACGAGCAGTACTTC
D: NA; size: NA; J: TRBJ1-4; V: TRBV29-1; CDR3: CSVRLGSEKLFF; DNA: TGCAGCGTGCGCCTCGGGAGTGAAAAACTGTTTTTT
D: NA; size: few; J: TRBJ1-3; V: TRBV5-6; CDR3: CASSSGFTGNTIYF; DNA: TGTGCCAGCAGCTCAGGGTTCACTGGAAACACCATATATTTT
D: TRBD1; size: NA; J: TRBJ2-7; V: TRBV7-2; CDR3: CASSLRTGMPPEQYF; DNA: TGTGCCAGCAGCTTACGGACAGGGATGCCCCCCGAGCAGTACTTC
D: NA; size: NA; J: TRBJ1-2; V: TRBV6-1; CDR3: CASSESDTYGYTF; DNA: TGTGCCAGCAGTGAATCGGACACCTATGGCTACACCTTC
D: NA; size: NA; J: TRBJ1-4; V: TRBV11-2; CDR3: CASSLVGGANEKLFF; DNA: TGTGCCAGCAGCTTAGTTGGGGGGGCGAACGAAAAACTGTTTTTT
D: TRBD1; size: NA; J: TRBJ2-7; V: TRBV2; CDR3: CASTGQGAYEQYF; DNA: TGTGCCAGCACTGGACAGGGGGCTTACGAGCAGTACTTC
D: TRBD1; size: NA; J: TRBJ1-2; V: TRBV15; CDR3: CATSPKLGTGASYGYTF; DNA: TGTGCCACCAGCCCAAAGCTGGGGACAGGGGCCTCCTATGGCTACACCTTC
D: TRBD1; size: NA; J: TRBJ2-7; V: TRBV4-2; CDR3: CASSQDHTGGYYEQYF; DNA: TGTGCCAGCAGCCAAGATCATACAGGGGGCTACTACGAGCAGTACTTC
D: NA; size: NA; J: TRBJ1-2; V: TRBV5-1; CDR3: CASSLGGSNYGYTF; DNA: TGCGCCAGCAGCTTGGGCGGATCAAACTATGGCTACACCTTC
D: NA; size: NA; J: TRBJ1-2; V: TRBV7-9; CDR3: CASSKGDSYGYTF; DNA: TGTGCCAGCAGCAAAGGGGATAGCTATGGCTACACCTTC
D: NA; size: NA; J: TRBJ2-7; V: TRBV29-1; CDR3: CSVERRGHAEQYF; DNA: TGCAGCGTTGAGCGTAGGGGACATGCCGAGCAGTACTTC
D: TRBD1; size: NA; J: TRBJ2-5; V: TRBV19; CDR3: CASSSRTGGEETQYF; DNA: TGTGCCAGTAGTTCGCGGACAGGGGGGGAAGAGACCCAGTACTTC
D: TRBD2; size: NA; J: TRBJ2-7; V: TRBV27; CDR3: CASSMGLAGGSSYEQYF; DNA: TGTGCCAGCAGTATGGGACTAGCGGGAGGGAGCTCCTACGAGCAGTACTTC
D: NA; size: NA; J: TRBJ2-1; V: TRBV6-4; CDR3: CASSEFGSGVSYNEQFF; DNA: TGTGCCAGCAGTGAATTCGGGAGCGGAGTCTCCTACAATGAGCAGTTCTTC
D: NA; size: few; J: TRBJ2-1; V: TRBV30; CDR3: CAWSRVYNEQFF; DNA: TGTGCCTGGAGTCGGGTCTACAATGAGCAGTTCTTC
D: TRBD1; size: NA; J: TRBJ2-7; V: TRBV4-2; CDR3: CASSQEWGQGYEQYF; DNA: TGTGCCAGCAGCCAAGAATGGGGACAGGGCTACGAGCAGTACTTC
D: NA; size: NA; J: TRBJ1-3; V: TRBV7-9; CDR3: CASRKDRSQSSGNTIYF; DNA: TGTGCCAGCCGCAAGGACAGAAGCCAAAGCTCTGGAAACACCATATATTTT
D: TRBD2; size: NA; J: TRBJ2-7; V: TRBV7-9; CDR3: CASSPRWTSGKGEQYF; DNA: TGTGCCAGCAGCCCTCGATGGACTAGCGGGAAAGGCGAGCAGTACTTC
D: TRBD2; size: NA; J: TRBJ2-1; V: TRBV27; CDR3: CASSLFLAGGNEQFF; DNA: TGTGCCAGCAGTTTATTCCTAGCGGGGGGTAATGAGCAGTTCTTC
D: NA; size: NA; J: TRBJ1-5; V: TRBV6-1; CDR3: CASSEVQNQPQHF; DNA: TGTGCCAGCAGTGAGGTACAGAATCAGCCCCAGCATTTT
D: NA; size: once; J: TRBJ2-1; V: TRBV4-2; CDR3: CASSQGRTSTNNEQFF; DNA: TGTGCCAGCAGCCAAGGGCGCACTAGCACTAACAATGAGCAGTTCTTC
D: NA; size: NA; J: TRBJ2-3; V: TRBV30; CDR3: CATWRSGFDTQYF; DNA: TGTGCCACCTGGCGGAGCGGGTTCGATACGCAGTATTTT
D: NA; size: NA; J: TRBJ1-6; V: TRBV7-6; CDR3: CASSAGPSLAPLHF; DNA: TGTGCCAGCAGCGCGGGACCTTCCCTAGCACCCCTCCACTTT
D: TRBD2; size: NA; J: TRBJ2-2; V: TRBV19; CDR3: CASSAQRGATGELFF; DNA: TGTGCCAGTAGTGCCCAGCGGGGGGCCACCGGGGAGCTGTTTTTT
D: TRBD2; size: NA; J: TRBJ2-7; V: TRBV4-1; CDR3: CASSQRERGGPYEQYF; DNA: TGCGCCAGCAGCCAACGGGAGCGGGGGGGCCCCTACGAGCAGTACTTC
D: TRBD1; size: NA; J: TRBJ1-6; V: TRBV30; CDR3: CAWRINRQGHSPLHF; DNA: TGTGCCTGGAGAATCAACAGACAGGGGCATTCACCCCTCCACTTT
D: NA; size: NA; J: TRBJ1-2; V: TRBV10-2; CDR3: CASTRDGDYGYTF; DNA: TGCGCCAGCACCAGGGATGGGGACTATGGCTACACCTTC
D: NA; size: NA; J: TRBJ2-7; V: TRBV5-1; CDR3: CASGPGPPAAIDYEQYF; DNA: TGCGCCAGCGGACCCGGGCCACCAGCGGCGATCGACTACGAGCAGTACTTC
D: TRBD1; size: NA; J: TRBJ1-1; V: TRBV6-1; CDR3: CASSRQGTTEAFF; DNA: TGTGCCAGCAGTCGACAGGGGACCACTGAAGCTTTCTTT
D: TRBD1; size: few; J: TRBJ1-1; V: TRBV4-1; CDR3: CASSSPPQGLNTEAFF; DNA: TGCGCCAGCAGCTCCCCCCCACAGGGGCTGAACACTGAAGCTTTCTTT
D: NA; size: NA; J: TRBJ2-7; V: TRBV19; CDR3: CASSILAGILHEQYF; DNA: TGTGCCAGTAGTATCTTGGCAGGCATATTACACGAGCAGTACTTC
D: TRBD1; size: NA; J: TRBJ2-4; V: TRBV5-6; CDR3: CASTPDRGNIQYF; DNA: TGTGCCAGCACCCCCGACAGGGGCAACATTCAGTACTTC
D: NA; size: NA; J: TRBJ2-4; V: TRBV23-1; CDR3: CASSQERVGKNIQYF; DNA: TGCGCCAGCAGTCAAGAGCGGGTTGGCAAAAACATTCAGTACTTC
D: NA; size: NA; J: TRBJ1-5; V: TRBV6-5; CDR3: CASSSREGNQPQHF; DNA: TGTGCCAGCAGCAGCAGGGAGGGCAATCAGCCCCAGCATTTT
D: NA; size: NA; J: TRBJ1-6; V: TRBV5-1; CDR3: CASSLTDSSGSPLHF; DNA: TGCGCCAGCAGCTTAACCGACAGTTCGGGTTCACCCCTCCACTTT
D: NA; size: NA; J: TRBJ2-1; V: TRBV5-1; CDR3: CASSWGLKASEYNEQFF; DNA: TGCGCCAGCAGCTGGGGCTTGAAGGCTAGCGAATACAATGAGCAGTTCTTC
D: TRBD2; size: NA; J: TRBJ2-5; V: TRBV10-3; CDR3: CAISGGGGLEETQYF; DNA: TGTGCCATCAGTGGGGGCGGGGGACTAGAAGAGACCCAGTACTTC
D: TRBD2; size: NA; J: TRBJ2-1; V: TRBV28; CDR3: CASSHSGGSNNEQFF; DNA: TGTGCCAGCAGCCATAGCGGGGGGTCTAACAATGAGCAGTTCTTC
D: NA; size: NA; J: TRBJ2-7; V: TRBV11-2; CDR3: CASSLSQGYEQYF; DNA: TGTGCCAGCAGCTTATCACAGGGCTACGAGCAGTACTTC
D: NA; size: NA; J: TRBJ2-3; V: TRBV6-1; CDR3: CASSDVPTDTQYF; DNA: TGTGCCAGCAGTGATGTCCCTACAGATACGCAGTATTTT
D: NA; size: NA; J: TRBJ1-1; V: TRBV9; CDR3: CASRRGEGTEAFF; DNA: TGTGCCAGCAGACGGGGGGAGGGCACTGAAGCTTTCTTT
D: NA; size: NA; J: TRBJ2-2; V: TRBV10-3; CDR3: CAISGRRTDTGELFF; DNA: TGTGCCATCAGTGGCCGGAGGACGGACACCGGGGAGCTGTTTTTT
D: NA; size: NA; J: TRBJ2-2; V: TRBV2; CDR3: CASSDRLSSGGKNTGELFF; DNA: TGTGCCAGCAGTGACCGCCTTAGTTCGGGGGGCAAAAACACCGGGGAGCTGTTTTTT
D: TRBD2; size: NA; J: TRBJ2-7; V: TRBV6-4; CDR3: CASSELAGSYEQYF; DNA: TGTGCCAGCAGTGAACTAGCGGGGTCCTACGAGCAGTACTTC
D: NA; size: NA; J: TRBJ2-1; V: TRBV7-9; CDR3: CASSLGERMQFF; DNA: TGTGCCAGCAGCTTAGGAGAGCGAATGCAGTTCTTC
D: NA; size: NA; J: TRBJ2-3; V: TRBV19; CDR3: CASSIPAGDTQYF; DNA: TGTGCCAGTAGTATTCCTGCCGGAGATACGCAGTATTTT
D: NA; size: NA; J: TRBJ2-7; V: TRBV11-2; CDR3: CASSLEVGGYEQYF; DNA: TGTGCCAGCAGCTTAGAGGTCGGAGGATACGAGCAGTACTTC
D: NA; size: NA; J: TRBJ2-7; V: TRBV9; CDR3: CASSVGVASYEQYF; DNA: TGTGCCAGCAGCGTAGGGGTAGCCTCCTACGAGCAGTACTTC